Described below is a single TCR beta chain sequence and its context. This sample was taken from a study of cytomegalovirus exposure and HLA in healthy donors. Repertoires were generated with immunoSEQ multiplex PCR, while TCRdb's copy carries only in-frame clones and drops some. The data show some 140,000 clones, over 80% seen once. V shed 0 bases, J shed 7 bases, and the junction held 10 bases outside the gene matches. CDR1 SGDLS and CDR2 YYNGEE come from the germline V gene. The CDR3 has 16 residues. This clonotype was obtained from a woman under 40 in good health and CMV-seropositive. Sequencing used PBMCs. V is TRBV9 and J is TRBJ2-1, with TRBD1 matching 7 bases. The CDR3 DNA reads as TGTGCCAGCAGCGTAGTAGATAGGGGGCGGGTAAATGAGCAGTTCTTC. Translated: CASSVVDRGRVNEQFF.